This TCR beta chain is from a study of post-analysis software for immune sequencing data. Study-level results: Controls showed lower frequencies than patients for roughly five TRBV segments, and TRBV5-6, TRBV5-1 and TRBV20-1 were among these.

Unique molecular identifiers were present in the TCR beta cDNA libraries. MiXCR, run by TCRdb on the PCR reads, gives a single entry per CDR3 protein. The table records over 150,000 distinct CDR3 sequences, around 36% of them present only once. The germline CDR1 and CDR2 sequences are MNHNY and SVGAGI (reference sequence). The CDR3 extends over 14 amino acids. There are a few counts of this clonotype. The antigen remains unidentified. The sequenced sample was blood, obtained after autologous hematopoietic stem cell transplantation. The sequence was collected from a girl aged 5 to 17 with multiple sclerosis. The chain links TRBV6-6 to TRBJ2-4; the match to TRBD1 covers 8 bases. The DNA end lines up better with TRBJ2-7; the J call may be wrong. The CDR3 reads CASSLAGGGYEQYF. CDR3 coding DNA: TGTGCCAGCAGTCTGGCAGGGGGCGGGTACGAGCAGTACTTC.